The 10 T cell receptor beta chains reported below all come from one sample, sequenced in a study of blood T cell repertoires in COVID-19. The repertoire was sequenced with immunoSEQ multiplex PCR; TCRdb's copy has only in-frame clones and lacks some. The profile shows about 150,000 clones, 80% of them singletons. The material sequenced was peripheral blood. All receptors come from a man aged 55 to 70 with acute or convalescent COVID-19.

This clone was observed a single time. The chain is built from TRBV7-2 and TRBJ1-1; the match to TRBD1 covers 8 bases. In germline, CDR1 is SGHTA, CDR2 FQGNSA. V shed 5 bases and J 11 bases; nucleotides not matched to a gene: 13. The CDR3 is 14 amino acids. Here the CDR3 reads CASSSRPGGPEAFF. For the CDR3, the DNA is TGTGCCAGCAGCAGCCGACCAGGGGGCCCGGAGGCTTTCTTT.

The chain carries TRBV5-4 and TRBJ1-3; D remains ambiguous. Germline V lookup: CDR1 SGHNT, CDR2 YYREEE (reference sequence). V lost 0 bases and J 0 bases, leaving 13 bases between the germline ends. The CDR3 sequence is 17 residues long. The CDR3 nucleotides are TGTGCCAGCAGCTTGGCCCTTGGGCAGAACTCTGGAAACACCATATATTTT. It is translated as CASSLALGQNSGNTIYF.

The genes are TRBV6-2 or TRBV6-3 and TRBJ2-7; 9 positions agree with TRBD2. The V segment lost 1 base and the J segment 0 bases; nucleotides outside the gene matches: 4. The V gene's germline CDR1 is MNHEY and CDR2 SVGEGT. This CDR3 spans 16 amino acids. The chain's CDR3 is CASSYLAGGLSYEQYF. In DNA form, the CDR3 reads TGTGCCAGCAGTTACTTGGCGGGGGGGCTCTCCTACGAGCAGTACTTC.

This clone appeared a single time. This rearrangement joins TRBV2 to TRBJ1-4; D ambiguous. The CDR3 runs 12 residues. V lost 1 base, J lost 8 bases, and 5 bases lay in between. In germline, CDR1 is SNHLY, CDR2 FYNNEI. The CDR3 DNA reads as TGTGCCAGCAGTGAAGACAGAGAAAAACTGTTTTTT. Its protein product is CASSEDREKLFF.

The chain carries TRBV5-6 and TRBJ2-7; D is uncertain. Germline assignment: CDR1 SGHDT and CDR2 YYEEEE. This CDR3 has 15 residues. Trimming removed 4 bases from V and 3 bases from J, with 17 bases in between. CDR3 bases: TGTGCCAGCAGCCCCTTGGGCCGACGAAACTACGAGCAGTACTTC. Translation gives CASSPLGRRNYEQYF.

The V and J genes are TRBV28 and TRBJ2-3; TRBD2 agrees at 11 bases. Germline lookup yields CDR1 MDHEN and CDR2 SYDVKM. The junction had 7 bases not matched to a gene; V was cut back by 8 bases and J by 6 bases. This CDR3 is 14 amino acids long. Here the CDR3 reads CASLAASGRDTQYF. The CDR3 DNA sequence: TGTGCCAGCTTGGCGGCTAGCGGGAGGGATACGCAGTATTTT. Variable domain in full (rest from reference TRBV28 and TRBJ2-3): DVKVTQSSRYLVKRTGEKVFLECVQDMDHENMFWYRQDPGLGLRLIYFSYDVKMKEKGDIPEGYSVSREKKERFSLILESASTNQTSMYLCASLAASGRDTQYFGPGTRLTVL.

The rearrangement uses TRBV10-3 and TRBJ1-2, with 8 positions matching TRBD1. J gave up 4 bases and V 10 bases, and 23 bases lay outside the gene matches. This CDR3 comprises 18 residues. The germline V gene has CDR1 ENHRY and CDR2 SYGVKD. The CDR3 protein is CATSRSPSQGESSYGYTF. In DNA form, the CDR3 reads TGTGCCACCTCCAGGTCCCCCTCACAGGGGGAAAGTAGCTATGGCTACACCTTC.

The V call is TRBV6-5, the J call TRBJ2-7; possible D gene TRBD1, 6 bases. Trimming removed 2 bases from V and 3 bases from J, with 8 bases in between. The length of the CDR3 is 13 residues. The germline V gene has CDR1 MNHEY and CDR2 SVGAGI. This chain's CDR3 is CASSYTGNYEQYF. The CDR3, as DNA: TGTGCCAGCAGTTACACAGGGAACTACGAGCAGTACTTC.

This clone was seen only a few times. The J gene is TRBJ1-5, the V gene TRBV5-1; TRBD1 matches at 7 bases. With 4 bases clipped from V and 7 bases from J, the junction kept 11 bases outside the gene matches. Looked up from germline, CDR1 is SGHRS and CDR2 is YFSETQ. The CDR3 is made up of 15 amino acids. CDR3 sequence: CASSLGQYSRQPQHF. CDR3 nucleotides: TGCGCCAGCAGCCTGGGACAGTACTCTAGACAGCCCCAGCATTTT. Variable domain in full (rest from reference TRBV5-1 and TRBJ1-5): KAGVTQTPRYLIKTRGQQVTLSCSPISGHRSVSWYQQTPGQGLQFLFEYFSETQRNKGNFPGRFSGRQFSNSRSEMNVSTLELGDSALYLCASSLGQYSRQPQHFGDGTRLSIL.

V usage is TRBV7-3 and J usage is TRBJ2-3, with D unresolved. Germline V lookup: CDR1 SGHTA, CDR2 FQGTGA. Trimming took 1 base from V and 0 from J, leaving 8 bases between them. This CDR3 spans 15 amino acids. CDR3 nucleotides: TGTGCCAGCAGCTTAAATCTAGGTAGCACAGATACGCAGTATTTT. The encoded protein is CASSLNLGSTDTQYF.